The 27 T cell receptor beta chains given below trace back to one sample, sequenced in a study of early T cells in non-severe SARS-CoV-2 infection. MiXCR, applied by TCRdb to the 5' RACE reads, yields one record per CDR3 protein. Here the sample spans approximately 75,000 distinct CDR3 sequences, roughly 4.8% being singletons. Sequenced here: whole blood, sampled at baseline. The receptor source for this set is an adult who was a healthcare worker with PCR-confirmed SARS-CoV-2 infection or an uninfected control (not recorded which). The donor label of this sample is uncertain.

This clonotype was found many times. CDR3 sequence (DNA): TGTGCCAGCTCACTGGACAGGGGGCGCAGTCAGCCCCAGCATTTT. The encoded protein is CASSLDRGRSQPQHF. The chain recombines TRBV18 with TRBJ1-5; 11 bases agree with TRBD1. Germline CDR1 KGHSH, CDR2 LQKENI. Trimming removed 4 bases from V and 6 bases from J; junction bases left unmatched: 5. The length of the CDR3 is 15 residues. Together with reference TRBV18 and TRBJ1-5, the CDR3 gives the full variable domain: NAGVMQNPRHLVRRRGQEARLRCSPMKGHSHVYWYRQLPEEGLKFMVYLQKENIIDESGMPKERFSAEFPKEGPSILRIQQVVRGDSAAYFCASSLDRGRSQPQHFGDGTRLSIL.

This clonotype was seen many times. This sequence joins TRBV11-2 and TRBJ2-1; D assignment may be TRBD1 or TRBD2 (6 bases each). V lost 5 bases to trimming and J lost 4 bases, with 12 bases between them. This CDR3 contains 14 residues. CDR1 and CDR2 from the germline V gene are SGHAT and FQNNGV. The CDR3: CASSREGGYNEQFF. The CDR3 DNA reads TGTGCCAGCAGCCGAGAGGGGGGATACAATGAGCAGTTCTTC.

V and J are TRBV6-2 or TRBV6-3 and TRBJ1-1, with 8 bases matching TRBD1. Germline-derived CDR1 and CDR2 are MNHEY and SVGEGT. CDR3 length: 15 residues. The V segment lost 2 bases and the J segment 0 bases; nucleotides outside the gene matches: 2. CDR3 loop: CASSYGDRLNTEAFF. In DNA form, the CDR3 reads TGTGCCAGCAGTTACGGGGACAGGCTGAACACTGAAGCTTTCTTT.

This clonotype was recorded at least ten times. This sequence joins TRBV10-2 and TRBJ1-5; D is possibly TRBD1 (6 bases). This CDR3 is built from 14 residues. Germline V gene sequence: CDR1 WSHSY, CDR2 SAAADI. The ends were cut back, 4 bases at V and 5 bases at J, with 12 bases in the middle. CDR3 sequence: CASSATGSDQPQHF. The CDR3 coding sequence is TGCGCCAGCAGTGCTACAGGGTCCGATCAGCCCCAGCATTTT.

This clonotype was seen ten or more times. The chain carries TRBV5-1 and TRBJ1-1, with 7 bases lining up with TRBD1. This CDR3 is built from 14 residues. V dropped 5 bases and J dropped 3; count of bases not matched to a gene: 7. Germline CDR1 reads SGHRS; CDR2 reads YFSETQ. Here the CDR3 reads CASSRETGYTEAFF. The CDR3 nucleotides are TGCGCCAGCAGTAGAGAGACAGGGTACACTGAAGCTTTCTTT. The full variable domain, its missing parts supplied by reference TRBV5-1 and TRBJ1-1, is KAGVTQTPRYLIKTRGQQVTLSCSPISGHRSVSWYQQTPGQGLQFLFEYFSETQRNKGNFPGRFSGRQFSNSRSEMNVSTLELGDSALYLCASSRETGYTEAFFGQGTRLTVV.

This clonotype was observed a handful of times. V gene TRBV11-2 combines with J gene TRBJ2-3, with D possibly TRBD1 on 5 matching bases. This CDR3 contains 15 residues. Germline-derived CDR1 and CDR2 are SGHAT and FQNNGV. Trimming took off 4 bases at V and 4 bases at J, with 15 bases between the two ends. The CDR3 DNA follows: TGTGCCAGCAGCTCACAGGTCGGCGGTGCAGATACGCAGTATTTT. The encoded protein is CASSSQVGGADTQYF. Together with reference TRBV11-2 and TRBJ2-3, the CDR3 gives the full variable domain: EAGVAQSPRYKIIEKRQSVAFWCNPISGHATLYWYQQILGQGPKLLIQFQNNGVVDDSQLPKDRFSAERLKGVDSTLKIQPAKLEDSAVYLCASSSQVGGADTQYFGPGTRLTVL.

This clonotype was observed a handful of times. The chain carries TRBV7-8 and TRBJ2-5; D gene ambiguous. Germline V lookup: CDR1 SGHVS, CDR2 FQNEAQ. This CDR3 contains 13 residues. Trimming removed 3 bases at V and 0 bases at J, with 5 bases between. As DNA, the CDR3 is TGTGCCAGCAGCTTTGGGAACCAAGAGACCCAGTACTTC. Amino acid sequence: CASSFGNQETQYF. Full variable domain (remainder filled in from reference TRBV7-8 and TRBJ2-5): GAGVSQSPRYKVAKRGQDVALRCDPISGHVSLFWYQQALGQGPEFLTYFQNEAQLDKSGLPSDRFFAERPEGSVSTLKIQRTQQEDSAVYLCASSFGNQETQYFGPGTRLLVL.

This clonotype showed up many times. The J gene is TRBJ2-3, the V gene TRBV7-2; 9 bases align to TRBD2. This CDR3 is built from 15 residues. The germline CDR1 and CDR2 sequences are SGHTA and FQGNSA. Unmatched junction bases numbered 5, after V lost 6 bases and J lost 1 base. CDR3 loop: CASRPRTSGTDTQYF. CDR3 DNA sequence: TGTGCCAGCAGACCCAGGACTAGCGGCACAGATACGCAGTATTTT.

In its sample, this clonotype was seen many times. Written as DNA, the CDR3 is TGCGCCAGCAGCCAAGATTTAAGACGGGGGGGTTACAATGAGCAGTTCTTC. The encoded protein is CASSQDLRRGGYNEQFF. The chain is built from TRBV4-1 and TRBJ2-1, with TRBD2 matching 8 bases. The CDR3 is made up of 17 amino acids. Germline V gene sequence: CDR1 MGHRA, CDR2 YSYEKL. V dropped 0 bases and J dropped 4; count of bases not matched to a gene: 8.

The genes are TRBV28 and TRBJ2-7; the match to TRBD1 covers 8 bases. J gave up 4 bases and V 6 bases, and 8 bases lay outside the gene matches. Per the germline V gene, CDR1 is MDHEN and CDR2 is SYDVKM. The CDR3 loop spans 14 amino acids. Here the CDR3 DNA reads TGTGCCAGCAGCTTCCGACAGGGGATATACGAGCAGTACTTC. This codes for CASSFRQGIYEQYF.

The table lists this clonotype with many counts. This sequence joins TRBV20-1 and TRBJ1-2, with D tentatively TRBD1 (6 bases). Germline values: CDR1 DFQATT, CDR2 SNEGSKA (reference sequence). This CDR3 spans 13 amino acids. V lost 3 bases and J lost 8, with 16 bases in between. The CDR3: CSARAGESSGYTF. The CDR3 coding sequence is TGCAGTGCTAGGGCAGGGGAATCGTCCGGCTACACCTTC.

This clonotype was counted many times. This rearrangement joins TRBV11-3 to TRBJ2-7; no definite D call. CDR3 length: 14 amino acids. Trimming stripped 1 base from V and 3 bases from J, with 10 bases between. Per the germline V gene, CDR1 is SGHNT and CDR2 is YENEEA. As DNA, the CDR3 is TGTGCCAGCAGCTTAGGCGCGACAAACTACGAGCAGTACTTC. Protein product: CASSLGATNYEQYF.

The rearrangement uses TRBV6-6 and TRBJ1-2, with D hard to call. This CDR3 contains 15 residues. The germline V gene encodes CDR1 MNHNY and CDR2 SVGAGI (reference sequence). Trimming removed 2 bases from V and 6 bases from J, with 16 bases in between. The CDR3 sequence is CASSYVRQASNGYTF. CDR3 bases: TGTGCCAGCAGTTACGTCCGTCAGGCGTCTAATGGCTACACCTTC.

This clonotype was observed at least ten times. The rearrangement joins TRBV19 to TRBJ2-1; D unclear. CDR1 is LNHDA, CDR2 SQIVND, per germline (reference sequence). Trimming took 4 bases from V and 2 from J, leaving 6 bases between them. The CDR3 is 13 amino acids. This chain's CDR3 is CASSTLAYNEQFF. The CDR3 nucleotides are TGTGCCAGTAGTACGCTAGCCTACAATGAGCAGTTCTTC.

Many counts were recorded for this clonotype. CDR3 residues: CASSVTVSPGSPLHF. CDR3 bases: TGTGCCAGCAGTGTTACCGTTAGCCCGGGTTCACCCCTCCACTTT. The gene calls are TRBV27 and TRBJ1-6; D gene unclear. The germline gives CDR1 MNHEY, CDR2 SMNVEV (reference sequence). Trimming took off 5 bases at V and 9 bases at J, with 17 bases between the two ends. The CDR3 is 15 amino acids.

This clonotype was counted at least ten times. This chain joins TRBV20-1 and TRBJ2-2; perhaps TRBD1 as D (5 bases). The CDR3 extends over 13 amino acids. Germline V gene data show CDR1 as DFQATT and CDR2 as SNEGSKA (reference sequence). V was trimmed by 6 bases and J by 6 bases, leaving 14 bases between them. CDR3 in amino acids: CSANPRVAGELFF. CDR3 in DNA: TGCAGTGCAAACCCCAGGGTTGCCGGGGAGCTGTTTTTT.

The chain recombines TRBV27 with TRBJ2-7, with TRBD1 as a possible D gene (6 bases). With 4 bases removed from V and 3 bases from J, the gap between germline ends came to 10 bases. Germline CDR1 and CDR2: MNHEY and SMNVEV (reference sequence). This CDR3 spans 13 amino acids. The CDR3 spells CASSSPDSYEQYF. The CDR3 DNA follows: TGTGCCAGCAGTTCCCCGGACAGCTACGAGCAGTACTTC.

The V gene is TRBV24-1, the J gene TRBJ2-2; D assignment may be TRBD1 or TRBD2 (5 bases each). Germline V lookup: CDR1 KGHDR, CDR2 SFDVKD. This CDR3 is built from 15 residues. With 1 base removed from V and 4 bases from J, the gap between germline ends came to 9 bases. DNA for the CDR3: TGTGCCACCAGTGATTTAGGGGACGGCACCGGGGAGCTGTTTTTT. Translation gives CATSDLGDGTGELFF.

V and J are TRBV24-1 and TRBJ2-3; a possible D gene is TRBD2 (6 bases). Germline V CDR1 and CDR2: KGHDR, SFDVKD. V gave up 5 bases and J gave up 4 bases, with 9 bases separating them. This CDR3 has 13 amino acids. This chain's CDR3 is CATSGGVADTQYF. The CDR3 nucleotides read TGTGCCACCAGTGGGGGGGTCGCAGATACGCAGTATTTT.

This clonotype was seen many times. V gene TRBV5-6 combines with J gene TRBJ2-1; TRBD1 agrees at 9 bases. With V trimmed by 5 bases and J by 0 bases, 9 bases remained unmatched. This CDR3 spans 17 amino acids. The V gene's germline CDR1 is SGHDT and CDR2 YYEEEE. The CDR3 loop is CASSSRDREYSYNEQFF. The CDR3 DNA reads TGTGCCAGCAGTTCCCGGGACAGGGAATACTCCTACAATGAGCAGTTCTTC.

This clonotype was recorded many times. The genes are TRBV21-1 and TRBJ1-2; the D call in the table, TRBD1, was not verified against the DNA. TRBV21-1 is a pseudogene. This CDR3 spans 15 amino acids. The CDR3: CASSKAGQGIGGYTF. DNA for the CDR3: TGTGCCAGCAGCAAAGCAGGACAGGGGATAGGAGGCTACACCTTC.

This clonotype was found many times. This sequence joins TRBV29-1 and TRBJ1-1; a possible D gene is TRBD1 (5 bases). Germline V gene sequence: CDR1 SQVTM, CDR2 ANQGSEA. The CDR3 totals 12 residues. Trimming removed 5 bases from V and 0 bases from J, with 7 bases in between. The CDR3 is CSVSQVNTEAFF. CDR3 in DNA: TGCAGCGTTTCACAGGTGAACACTGAAGCTTTCTTT.

This clonotype was seen repeatedly, ten times or more. The chain recombines TRBV19 with TRBJ2-3; no clear D gene. CDR3 length equals 16 residues. V dropped 3 bases and J dropped 0 bases, with 13 bases sitting between them. In germline, CDR1 is LNHDA, CDR2 SQIVND (reference sequence). CDR3 bases: TGTGCCAGTAGTATGGTCGACGCCTCCAGCACAGATACGCAGTATTTT. This codes for CASSMVDASSTDTQYF.

This clonotype was detected many times. The V and J genes are TRBV27 and TRBJ2-7; the match to TRBD1 covers 7 bases. The V gene's germline CDR1 is MNHEY and CDR2 SMNVEV (reference sequence). V dropped 4 bases and J dropped 2; count of bases not matched to a gene: 8. CDR3 length: 15 amino acids. The CDR3 DNA is TGTGCCAGCAGTTCTACAGGGGTTGTTGCCTACGAGCAGTACTTC. It specifies CASSSTGVVAYEQYF.

V usage is TRBV27 and J usage is TRBJ2-1; possibly TRBD1 for D (5 bases). The germline gives CDR1 MNHEY, CDR2 SMNVEV (reference sequence). V lost 5 bases and J 2 bases, leaving 13 bases between the germline ends. The CDR3 is 15 residues long. CDR3 amino acids: CASSSQGLTYNEQFF. In DNA form, the CDR3 reads TGTGCCAGCAGTAGTCAGGGCCTAACCTACAATGAGCAGTTCTTC.

This clonotype was counted at least ten times. For the CDR3, the DNA is TGTGCCAGCAGCTTAGATATACAGGTCGCCTATGGCTACACCTTC. Translated, it gives CASSLDIQVAYGYTF. The rearrangement uses TRBV7-2 and TRBJ1-2; a possible D gene is TRBD1 (5 bases). The V end lost 1 base, the J end lost 4 bases, and 13 bases lay between the germline ends. Per germline, CDR1 SGHTA and CDR2 FQGNSA. The CDR3 runs to 15 residues.

The V and J genes are TRBV10-3 and TRBJ2-7; D may be TRBD1 (6 bases). The V gene lost 6 bases and the J gene lost 6 bases, with 12 bases spanning the gap. The CDR3 length is 12 residues. Germline loops: CDR1 ENHRY, CDR2 SYGVKD. CDR3 in amino acids: CAIRGGPREQYF. CDR3 DNA: TGTGCCATCAGAGGGGGACCCCGCGAGCAGTACTTC.